These 26 T cell receptor beta chains share one sample of origin, sequenced in a study of blood T cells in healthy people across ages (dated by TCRdb to the mid-2010s). Receptor libraries were prepared by 5' RACE. The sequencer listed for this sample is Illumina HiSeq 2500. A second PCR of roughly 6 to 12 cycles was run with a J-beta primer mix and a sample-barcoded 5' primer. TCRdb reprocessing: public reads trimmed at Q25 with fastp, clones called with MiXCR, in-frame beta chains kept. All rows with the same CDR3 protein become a single entry with the most common DNA and genes. For this sample the table gives over 600,000 distinct CDR3 sequences, of which under 25% were detected only once. The ten most abundant clones make up roughly 3.6% of the sample. The sequencing sample was made of blood. These receptors were taken from a man between 70 and 80 years old in good health.

This clonotype was seen many times. CDR3 in DNA: TGTGCCAGCAGTCCAACCGGGACTAGCGGGACCTACGAGCAGTACTTC. Translation gives CASSPTGTSGTYEQYF. This chain uses TRBV28 with TRBJ2-7; TRBD2 aligns across 13 bases. This CDR3 has 16 amino acids. The germline CDR1 and CDR2 sequences are MDHEN and SYDVKM. The J segment lost 2 bases and the V segment lost 5 bases, leaving 6 bases of the junction unmatched.

This clonotype was seen more than once but under ten times. The rearrangement joins TRBV10-3 to TRBJ2-5, with D perhaps TRBD1 or TRBD2 (5 bases each). The CDR3 loop spans 13 amino acids. Between the trimmed V and J ends, which lost 4 bases and 3 bases, there was a span of 9 bases. CDR1 is ENHRY and CDR2 is SYGVKD in the germline V gene. Written as DNA, the CDR3 is TGTGCCATCAGTGGAGGGACCAAAGAGACCCAGTACTTC. Protein: CAISGGTKETQYF.

The CDR3 bases are TGTGCCGGTATCGGGGTAAAACTGTTTTTT. Translating it yields CAGIGVKLFF. The chain recombines TRBV12-3 or TRBV12-4 with TRBJ1-4, with D unresolved. The CDR3 is 10 residues long. Trimming pared 11 bases from V and 10 bases from J, leaving 11 bases between.

As for this clonotype: One base away lies a much larger clone, so this may be a sequencing read error. Likely a read error: the CDR3 ends without its conserved phenylalanine or tryptophan. This sequence joins TRBV4-1 and TRBJ2-7; D is perhaps TRBD1 or TRBD2 (7 bases each). CDR1 MGHRA and CDR2 YSYEKL come from the germline V gene. V shed 8 bases and J shed 1 base, with 24 bases lying between them. The CDR3 consists of 17 residues. This CDR3 reads CASGGTAETGLSYEQYS. In DNA, the CDR3 is TGCGCCAGCGGCGGGACAGCGGAAACGGGACTATCCTACGAGCAGTACTCC.

The chain combines TRBV5-1 with TRBJ2-7; 11 bases map to TRBD2. Trimming at V came to 1 base and at J to 2 bases, leaving 8 bases not matched to a gene. CDR1 and CDR2 (germline): SGHRS, YFSETQ. The CDR3 is 17 residues long. The CDR3 DNA reads TGCGCCAGCAGCTTGCATCCCGGGACTAGCGGTACCTACGAGCAGTACTTC. Its translation is CASSLHPGTSGTYEQYF.

V usage is TRBV6-1 and J usage is TRBJ2-2, with a weak D call TRBD2 (5 bases). This CDR3 region has 15 residues. Germline V gene sequence: CDR1 MNHNS, CDR2 SASEGT. The V and J ends lost 3 bases and 7 bases respectively, with 15 bases between them. As DNA, the CDR3 is TGTGCCAGCAGTGAGCCAGCGGAGACTGTCGGGGAGCTGTTTTTT. It translates to CASSEPAETVGELFF.

The V and J genes are TRBV6-6 and TRBJ2-1, with D hard to call. CDR1 and CDR2 from the germline V gene are MNHNY and SVGAGI (reference sequence). There are 12 residues in the CDR3. V gave up 0 bases and J gave up 10 bases, with 7 bases separating them. The DNA of the CDR3 is TGTGCCAGCAGTTACTCGGACCAGGAGCAGTTCTTC. Its translation is CASSYSDQEQFF.

This clonotype occurred a few times. The chain couples TRBV29-1 to TRBJ1-4; D gene uncertain. CDR1 and CDR2 (germline): SQVTM, ANQGSEA. The CDR3 is 13 amino acids. Trimming cost V 4 bases and J 2 bases, with 8 bases left between them. CDR3: CSVGWRTNEKLFF. The CDR3 DNA reads TGCAGCGTTGGGTGGAGGACTAATGAAAAACTGTTTTTT.

V usage is TRBV5-1 and J usage is TRBJ1-2; D is uncertain. The CDR3 has 13 amino acids. Germline lookup yields CDR1 SGHRS and CDR2 YFSETQ. V lost 1 base and J lost 4, with 8 bases in between. CDR3 coding DNA: TGCGCCAGCAGCTTGTCTCAGGCCTATGGCTACACCTTC. Encoded protein: CASSLSQAYGYTF.

V gene TRBV7-2 combines with J gene TRBJ2-7, with D perhaps TRBD1 or TRBD2 (5 bases each). Trimming removed 5 bases at V and 0 bases at J, with 17 bases between. The CDR3 contains 16 residues. Germline loops: CDR1 SGHTA, CDR2 FQGNSA. The CDR3 protein is CASSPERGPSSYEQYF. The DNA of the CDR3 is TGTGCCAGCAGCCCAGAGAGGGGCCCGAGCTCCTACGAGCAGTACTTC.

This clonotype was seen a few times. V is TRBV5-1 and J is TRBJ2-7; TRBD2 agrees at 10 bases. The CDR3 covers 14 residues. V gave up 7 bases and J gave up 5 bases; unmatched junction bases: 9. Germline CDR1 and CDR2: SGHRS and YFSETQ. The CDR3 DNA reads TGCGCCAGCGCTAGCGGGAGACACTGGGACGAGCAGTACTTC. Its translation: CASASGRHWDEQYF.

The chain employs TRBV20-1 and TRBJ2-1; no clear D. V lost 3 bases, J lost 7 bases, and 10 bases lay in between. Germline V lookup: CDR1 DFQATT, CDR2 SNEGSKA (reference sequence). This CDR3 contains 12 residues. Written as DNA, the CDR3 is TGCAGTGCTAGGGGTCAGAGGAATGAGCAGTTCTTC. Its translation: CSARGQRNEQFF.

This clonotype has more than one count but fewer than ten. This sequence joins TRBV6-5 and TRBJ2-5, with 8 nucleotides matching TRBD2. The CDR3 contains 14 residues. V lost 6 bases, J lost 4 bases, and 7 bases stayed unmatched. CDR1 and CDR2 from the germline V gene are MNHEY and SVGAGI. The CDR3 DNA follows: TGTGCCAGCAGGCCCTCGGGACTAGGAGAGACCCAGTACTTC. Translation gives CASRPSGLGETQYF.

This clonotype has just a few counts. The V gene is TRBV6-6, the J gene TRBJ2-6; D not certain. CDR1 is MNHNY, CDR2 SVGAGI, per germline (reference sequence). V lost 7 bases and J lost 0, with 7 bases in between. This CDR3 contains 14 residues. CDR3 in amino acids: CASTKNSGANVLTF. CDR3 coding DNA: TGTGCCAGCACCAAAAACTCTGGGGCCAACGTCCTGACTTTC.

This chain joins TRBV7-2 and TRBJ1-2, with D perhaps matching TRBD1 (6 bases). CDR3 size: 14 residues. V was trimmed by 3 bases and J by 3 bases, leaving 11 bases between them. CDR1 is SGHTA, CDR2 FQGNSA, per germline. As DNA, the CDR3 is TGTGCCAGCAGCTTTGTAGGGGGAGACTATGGCTACACCTTC. This gives the protein CASSFVGGDYGYTF.

The chain has TRBV5-1 and TRBJ2-5; the D is unclear. Germline CDR1 SGHRS, CDR2 YFSETQ. V gave up 5 bases and J gave up 2 bases, with 16 bases separating them. CDR3 length: 15 residues. CDR3 DNA sequence: TGCGCCAGCAGGTCCGGTCCCCGAAGTCAAGAGACCCAGTACTTC. Translation gives CASRSGPRSQETQYF. Using reference TRBV5-1 and TRBJ2-5 for the parts outside the CDR3, the full variable domain is KAGVTQTPRYLIKTRGQQVTLSCSPISGHRSVSWYQQTPGQGLQFLFEYFSETQRNKGNFPGRFSGRQFSNSRSEMNVSTLELGDSALYLCASRSGPRSQETQYFGPGTRLLVL.

This chain links TRBV6-2 or TRBV6-3 with TRBJ2-7, with 10 bases fitting TRBD2. After removal of 5 bases from V and 2 bases from J, the junction contained 9 bases not matched to a gene. The CDR3 totals 16 residues. Germline V CDR1 and CDR2: MNHEY, SVGEGT. The CDR3 is CASSQNPSGSPYEQYF. In nucleotides, the CDR3 is TGTGCCAGCAGTCAGAACCCTAGCGGGAGCCCCTACGAGCAGTACTTC.

CDR3 sequence: CASSSTGLAGETQYF. Written as DNA, the CDR3 is TGTGCCAGCAGCTCGACCGGACTAGCGGGAGAGACCCAGTACTTC. The genes are TRBV7-3 and TRBJ2-5, with 11 positions matching TRBD2. CDR3 length: 15 residues. Germline V gene data show CDR1 as SGHTA and CDR2 as FQGTGA. V dropped 4 bases and J dropped 4; count of bases not matched to a gene: 5.

This clonotype was found many times. The chain has TRBV28 and TRBJ1-1; D not certain. Germline CDR1 is MDHEN and CDR2 is SYDVKM. V was pared by 4 bases and J by 1 base, with 13 bases between. The length of the CDR3 is 15 residues. CDR3 sequence: CASSSPVAKNTEAFF. CDR3 DNA sequence: TGTGCCAGCAGTTCCCCAGTGGCTAAGAACACTGAAGCTTTCTTT.

This clonotype was seen a few times. The genes are TRBV4-1 and TRBJ2-2, with D tentatively TRBD2 (6 bases). V shed 1 base and J shed 1 base, with 13 bases lying between them. The length of the CDR3 is 17 residues. Germline V gene lookup returns CDR1 MGHRA and CDR2 YSYEKL. CDR3 protein: CASSQVVAARNTGELFF. As DNA, the CDR3 is TGCGCCAGCAGCCAAGTTGTAGCGGCAAGGAACACCGGGGAGCTGTTTTTT.

This clonotype has just a few counts. The chain links TRBV20-1 to TRBJ2-3, with 10 bases aligning to TRBD2. V dropped 3 bases and J dropped 2; count of bases not matched to a gene: 5. The CDR3 is 15 amino acids. CDR1 is DFQATT and CDR2 is SNEGSKA in the germline V gene (reference sequence). DNA of the CDR3: TGCAGTGCTAGTAGGCTAGCGGGAGTCACAGATACGCAGTATTTT. Its translation: CSASRLAGVTDTQYF.

The CDR3 protein is CSARGLGTGHSTDTQYF. The CDR3 DNA reads as TGCAGTGCTAGGGGCCTCGGGACAGGTCATAGCACAGATACGCAGTATTTT. The chain recombines TRBV20-1 with TRBJ2-3; 8 bases are shared with TRBD1. V lost 3 bases, J lost 0 bases, and 11 bases stayed unmatched. From germline, CDR1 is DFQATT and CDR2 SNEGSKA (reference sequence). The CDR3 has 17 amino acids.

This chain joins TRBV3-1 and TRBJ2-5; D remains unclear. The J call is in doubt because the DNA end fits TRBJ2-1 better. This CDR3 has 13 amino acids. Germline CDR1 and CDR2: LGHDT and YNNKEL (reference sequence). CDR3 in amino acids: CASSTNPGYEQFF. CDR3 coding DNA: TGTGCCAGCAGCACCAACCCCGGGTACGAGCAGTTCTTC.

This clonotype came up a few times. The chain links TRBV10-3 to TRBJ2-5; TRBD2 matches 8 bases. TRBJ2-1 matches the DNA end more closely, so the J call is doubtful. This CDR3 comprises 14 residues. Germline assignment: CDR1 ENHRY and CDR2 SYGVKD. The DNA of the CDR3 is TGTGCCATCAGTGAGCCAGCGGGAGTCAATGAGCAGTTCTTC. Translation gives CAISEPAGVNEQFF.

The chain couples TRBV5-1 to TRBJ2-5, with 10 nucleotides matching TRBD2. The CDR3 has 16 residues. Germline lookup yields CDR1 SGHRS and CDR2 YFSETQ. Trimming removed 0 bases from V and 5 bases from J; junction bases left unmatched: 7. CDR3 sequence (DNA): TGCGCCAGCAGCTTGGAAGCGGGAGGGTCAGTCGAGACCCAGTACTTC. Protein: CASSLEAGGSVETQYF.

This clonotype turned up a few times. Just one base apart from a much larger clone, this may be a read error. V usage is TRBV7-9 and J usage is TRBJ2-5; TRBD1 might be the D (7 bases). Germline CDR1 is SEHNR and CDR2 is FQNEAQ (reference sequence). CDR3 size: 15 residues. V was cut by 3 bases and J by 9 bases, with 20 bases left in between. CDR3 bases: TGTGCCAGCAGCTTGGCTCAGGGGGGCTCGGGTCCCCAGTACTTC. This gives the protein CASSLAQGGSGPQYF.